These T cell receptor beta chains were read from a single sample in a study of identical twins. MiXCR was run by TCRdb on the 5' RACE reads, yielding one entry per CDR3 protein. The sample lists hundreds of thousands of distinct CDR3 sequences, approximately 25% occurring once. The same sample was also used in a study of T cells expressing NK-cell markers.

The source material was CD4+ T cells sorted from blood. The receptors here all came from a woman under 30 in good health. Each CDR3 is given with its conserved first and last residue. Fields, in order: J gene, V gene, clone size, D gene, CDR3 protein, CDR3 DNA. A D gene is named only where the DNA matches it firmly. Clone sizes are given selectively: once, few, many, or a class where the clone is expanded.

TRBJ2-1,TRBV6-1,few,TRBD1,CASNNRGVPYNEQFF,TGTGCCAGCAACAACAGGGGAGTACCCTACAATGAGCAGTTCTTC
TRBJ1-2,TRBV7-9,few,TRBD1,CASSLSLTGTGYTF,TGTGCCAGCAGCTTATCGTTGACAGGGACCGGCTACACCTTC
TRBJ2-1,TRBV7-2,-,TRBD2,CASTRLGLAGGPKQFF,TGTGCCAGCACCCGTTTGGGACTAGCGGGGGGGCCCAAGCAGTTCTTC
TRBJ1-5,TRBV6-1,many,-,CASSGRGTSNQPQHF,TGTGCCAGCAGTGGAAGGGGGACCAGCAATCAGCCCCAGCATTTT
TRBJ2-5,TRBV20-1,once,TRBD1,CCARSLLTDRGQETQYF,TGCTGTGCTAGATCCCTTCTTACGGACAGGGGGCAAGAGACCCAGTACTTC
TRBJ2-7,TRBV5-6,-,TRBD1,CASSSGGQGFYEQYF,TGTGCCAGCAGCTCAGGGGGACAGGGATTCTACGAGCAGTACTTC
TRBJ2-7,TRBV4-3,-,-,CASSDKEPGEQYF,TGCGCCAGCAGCGACAAGGAACCGGGGGAGCAGTACTTC
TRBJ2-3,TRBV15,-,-,CATSTPRASTDTQYF,TGTGCCACCAGCACCCCCCGCGCTAGCACAGATACGCAGTATTTT
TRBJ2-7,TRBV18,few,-,CASSIGQYEQYF,TGTGCCAGCTCAATCGGACAATACGAGCAGTACTTC
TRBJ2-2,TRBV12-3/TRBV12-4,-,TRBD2,CASSPWTSGRGNTGELFF,TGTGCCAGCAGTCCCTGGACTAGCGGTCGCGGGAACACCGGGGAGCTGTTTTTT
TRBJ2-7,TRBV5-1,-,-,CASSPDGSGYEQYF,TGCGCCAGCAGCCCGGACGGGTCAGGGTACGAGCAGTACTTC
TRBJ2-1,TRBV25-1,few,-,CASSEGSNEQFF,TGTGCCAGCAGTGAAGGGAGCAATGAGCAGTTCTTC
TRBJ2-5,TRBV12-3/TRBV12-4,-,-,CASSPTIAVWTGETQYF,TGTGCCAGCAGCCCGACGATAGCGGTCTGGACCGGGGAGACCCAGTACTTC
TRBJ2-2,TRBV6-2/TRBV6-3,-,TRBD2,CASSYSTSGRPGELFF,TGTGCCAGCAGTTACTCGACTAGCGGGAGACCCGGGGAGCTGTTTTTT
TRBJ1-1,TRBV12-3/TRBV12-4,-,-,CASSKGAEAFF,TGTGCCAGCAGTAAGGGAGCCGAAGCTTTCTTT
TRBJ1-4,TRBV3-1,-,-,CASSPVTAEKLFF,TGTGCCAGCAGCCCGGTAACGGCGGAAAAACTGTTTTTT